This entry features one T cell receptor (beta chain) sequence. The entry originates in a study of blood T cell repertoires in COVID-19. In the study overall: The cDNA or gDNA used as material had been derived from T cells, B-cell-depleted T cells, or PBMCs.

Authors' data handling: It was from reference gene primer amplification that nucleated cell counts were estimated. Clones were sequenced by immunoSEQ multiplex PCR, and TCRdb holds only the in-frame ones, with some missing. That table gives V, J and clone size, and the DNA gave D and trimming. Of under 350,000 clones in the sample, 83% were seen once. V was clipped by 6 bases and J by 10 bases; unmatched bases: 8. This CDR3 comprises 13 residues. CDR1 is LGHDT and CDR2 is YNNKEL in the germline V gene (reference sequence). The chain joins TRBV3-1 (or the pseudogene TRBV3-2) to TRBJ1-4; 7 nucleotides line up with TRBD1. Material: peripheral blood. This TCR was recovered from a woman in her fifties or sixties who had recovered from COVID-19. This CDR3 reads CASREGARGKLFF. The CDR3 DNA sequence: TGTGCCAGCAGGGAGGGGGCCAGGGGAAAACTGTTTTTT.